Listed below are T cell receptor beta chains from one sample, sequenced in a study of blood T cell repertoires in COVID-19. Assay used: immunoSEQ multiplex PCR; TCRdb lists only in-frame clones, some missing. The sample lists around 100,000 clones, roughly nine tenths seen once, with approximately 15% in the top ten. The sequencing input was peripheral blood. The receptors shown here come from a man aged 45-65 years with acute or convalescent COVID-19. The CDR3 runs from the conserved cysteine through the conserved F or W. A D gene is named only where the DNA matches it firmly. Rows may omit the clone size; those that give it use once, few, many or a size class.

J,V,size,D,DNA,CDR3
TRBJ1-1,TRBV15,.,.,TGTGCCACCAGCAGGGAAACAGGGATCGGCACTGAAGCTTTCTTT,CATSRETGIGTEAFF
TRBJ1-3,TRBV13,.,TRBD1,TGTGCCAGCAGCATGGACAGGCACCGGGGCACCATATATTTT,CASSMDRHRGTIYF
TRBJ1-1,TRBV3-1/TRBV3-2,.,.,TGTGCCAGCAGCCAAGGGACTTTGAACACTGAAGCTTTCTTT,CASSQGTLNTEAFF
TRBJ1-5,TRBV15,.,.,TGTGCCACCAGCAGAGGACAGTATAGCAATCAGCCCCAGCATTTT,CATSRGQYSNQPQHF
TRBJ1-2,TRBV5-1,.,TRBD1,TGCGCCAGCAGCATCCAGACAGGGATCTATGGCTACACCTTC,CASSIQTGIYGYTF
TRBJ2-2,TRBV4-1,.,.,TGCGCCAGCAGAAAAGACAGAAACACCGGGGAGCTGTTTTTT,CASRKDRNTGELFF
TRBJ1-3,TRBV6-5,.,.,TGTGCCAGTTCTGGGGCCGACTCTGGAAACACCATATATTTT,CASSGADSGNTIYF
TRBJ1-6,TRBV5-1,.,.,TGCGCCAGCAGCTTGGGGATCCGGGATTCACCCCTCCACTTT,CASSLGIRDSPLHF
TRBJ2-5,TRBV7-6,.,.,TGTGCCAGCAGCTTAGTCGGTCGGGGACTGATGGAAGAGACCCAGTACTTC,CASSLVGRGLMEETQYF
TRBJ2-7,TRBV5-1,.,.,TGCGCCAGCAGCGGCGGGCAGTTCTCCTACGAGCAGTACTTC,CASSGGQFSYEQYF
TRBJ1-5,TRBV25-1,.,.,TGTGCCAGCAGTGAATCGAGAGTTCAGGGGCCCCAGCATTTT,CASSESRVQGPQHF
TRBJ1-2,TRBV5-6,.,.,TGTGCCACAACAGGGAGTTGGTCTGGCTACACCTTC,CATTGSWSGYTF
TRBJ1-4,TRBV19,.,.,TGTGCCAGTCGAGGGCAGCGGGAAAAACTGTTTTTT,CASRGQREKLFF
TRBJ1-5,TRBV4-2,.,.,TGTGCCAGCAGCCAATTTAAGGGCGGGCAGCCCCAGCATTTT,CASSQFKGGQPQHF
TRBJ1-1,TRBV2,.,.,TGTGCCAGCAGTGAAAGGGAGGGGACCACTGAAGCTTTCTTT,CASSEREGTTEAFF
TRBJ2-5,TRBV11-3,.,TRBD2,TGTGCCAGCAGCCCGGGACTAGCGGGGACCCAGTACTTC,CASSPGLAGTQYF
TRBJ2-5,TRBV9,.,TRBD2,TGTGCCAGCAGCCCGAGCCTTCTAGCGGGGGGGCTTAAGTGGGAGACCCAGTACTTC,CASSPSLLAGGLKWETQYF
TRBJ1-3,TRBV19,.,TRBD1,TGTGCCAGTAGCACGGGACAGACCCTTGGAAACACCATATATTTT,CASSTGQTLGNTIYF
TRBJ2-7,TRBV18,.,.,TGTGCCAGCTCACCGAGACAGAATTCCTACGAGCAGTACTTC,CASSPRQNSYEQYF
TRBJ2-3,TRBV7-3,.,.,TGTGCCAGCAGCTTAACGGGCGGGACTTGGGATACGCAGTATTTT,CASSLTGGTWDTQYF
TRBJ2-5,TRBV7-6,.,TRBD1,TGTGCCAGCAGCTTAAGCGCAGGGGGATTAGGAGAGACCCAGTACTTC,CASSLSAGGLGETQYF
TRBJ1-2,TRBV19,few,TRBD1,TGTGCCAGTACTTCGACAGGGGAGGGCTACACCTTC,CASTSTGEGYTF
TRBJ2-1,TRBV5-1,.,.,TGCGCCAGCAGCTTGGATTTACGGGGATACAATGAGCAGTTCTTC,CASSLDLRGYNEQFF
TRBJ1-2,TRBV6-1,.,.,TGTGCCAGCAGTGAGGGGCCACAGGGTACGGCATGGGGCTACACCTTC,CASSEGPQGTAWGYTF
TRBJ1-1,TRBV19,.,TRBD1,TGTGCCAGTAATGACCCCACAGGGGTACACACTGAAGCTTTCTTT,CASNDPTGVHTEAFF
TRBJ1-4,TRBV5-6,.,.,TGTGCCAGCAGCCTATTTGGTCCGACGTACGGGGGAGGTGAAAAACTGTTTTTT,CASSLFGPTYGGGEKLFF
TRBJ2-3,TRBV24-1,once,.,TGTGCCACCAGTGATCCCCTCTCTCTTTATACGCAGTATTTT,CATSDPLSLYTQYF
TRBJ1-1,TRBV3-1/TRBV3-2,.,.,TGTGCCAGCCGCATGGCAGGGGAGAACACTGAAGCTTTCTTT,CASRMAGENTEAFF
TRBJ1-1,TRBV7-9,.,.,TGTGCCAGCAGCCTTTCTTGGCACACTGAAGCTTTCTTT,CASSLSWHTEAFF
TRBJ2-4,TRBV6-1,.,.,TGTGCCAGCAGTGAATTCCCGATACAACAGTACTTC,CASSEFPIQQYF
TRBJ2-3,TRBV6-5,.,TRBD2,TGTGCCAGCAGTTACCCCGGGGTAGCGGGGGGAGATACGCAGTATTTT,CASSYPGVAGGDTQYF
TRBJ1-4,TRBV7-6,.,.,TGTGCCAGCAGCTTATTAGCGGGATCTAATGAAAAACTGTTTTTT,CASSLLAGSNEKLFF
TRBJ2-2,TRBV29-1,.,.,TGCAGCGTTGGATTTACTAACACCGGGGAGCTGTTTTTT,CSVGFTNTGELFF
TRBJ2-3,TRBV5-4,.,TRBD2,TGTGCCAGCAGCTTGGCCGGGGGGACAGATACGCAGTATTTT,CASSLAGGTDTQYF
TRBJ2-4,TRBV3-1/TRBV3-2,few,TRBD2,TGTGCCAGCAGCCCACCGGGACTAGCGGGGGGGCGTAAAAACATTCAGTACTTC,CASSPPGLAGGRKNIQYF
TRBJ2-5,TRBV4-2,.,TRBD2,TGTGCCAGCAGCGCCTCGGGGGGGCGAGAGACCCAGTACTTC,CASSASGGRETQYF
TRBJ1-1,TRBV20-1,.,.,TGCAGTGCTAGATCTCCTTCCTTT,CSARSPSF
TRBJ2-6,TRBV5-1,.,TRBD1,TGCGCCAGCAGCTCGGGACAGGGCTCTGGGGCCAACGTCCTGACTTTC,CASSSGQGSGANVLTF
TRBJ2-7,TRBV7-9,few,.,TGTGCCAGCAGTAGCCAGCGGGACAACTACTACGAGCAGTACTTC,CASSSQRDNYYEQYF
TRBJ2-5,TRBV11-2,.,.,TGTGCCAGCAGCTTCGGACAGTTTCAAGAGACCCAGTACTTC,CASSFGQFQETQYF
TRBJ2-5,TRBV7-6,.,.,TGTGCCAGCAGCTTAGCGAGAGGAGAGACCCAGTACTTC,CASSLARGETQYF
TRBJ1-2,TRBV28,.,TRBD1,TGTGCCAGCAGTATATTACCGGGACAGGGAGGGAATGGCTACACCTTC,CASSILPGQGGNGYTF
TRBJ2-3,TRBV5-5,.,TRBD2,TGTGCCAGCAGCACAGAGGCGGGGGGTACCACAGATACGCAGTATTTT,CASSTEAGGTTDTQYF
TRBJ1-1,TRBV4-1,.,.,TGCGCCAGCAGCCAAGGTCCCACGGGGATGAACACTGAAGCTTTCTTT,CASSQGPTGMNTEAFF
TRBJ1-1,TRBV5-5,.,TRBD1,TGTGCCAGCAGCTTGGCTTTAAAGGGACAGATCTGGGACACTGAAGCTTTCTTT,CASSLALKGQIWDTEAFF
TRBJ1-6,TRBV18,.,.,TGTGCCAGCTCACCAGGGCAGGGCAATTCACCCCTCCACTTT,CASSPGQGNSPLHF
TRBJ1-1,TRBV28,few,TRBD1,TGTGCCAGCAACCCTGTGGGACAGGGTTACCTGGACACTGAAGCTTTCTTT,CASNPVGQGYLDTEAFF
TRBJ2-3,TRBV6-1,.,.,TGTGCCAGCAGTGAATCCCCTCCCAGCACAGATACGCAGTATTTT,CASSESPPSTDTQYF
TRBJ2-5,TRBV5-5,.,TRBD1,TGTGCCAGCAGTTTTTGGGACCCGGGACAGGGGAAAGAGACCCAGTACTTC,CASSFWDPGQGKETQYF
TRBJ2-1,TRBV5-6,.,TRBD2,TGTGCCAGCAGCCCCCTAACTAGCGGGGCCTACAATGAGCAGTTCTTC,CASSPLTSGAYNEQFF
TRBJ1-5,TRBV30,.,.,TGTGCCTGGAATGGGGTCGGGTGGGGCCCCCAGCATTTT,CAWNGVGWGPQHF
TRBJ1-6,TRBV14,.,.,TGTGCCAGCAGCCAAGCCATACAGGGAGGGTCACCCCTCCACTTT,CASSQAIQGGSPLHF
TRBJ1-5,TRBV4-2,.,TRBD1,TGTGCCAGCAGCCAGGACACAGGGGGCAATCAGCCCCAGCATTTT,CASSQDTGGNQPQHF
TRBJ2-7,TRBV5-1,.,TRBD1,TGCGCCGTTCGGACAGGGCCGAGCTCCTACGAGCAGTACTTC,CAVRTGPSSYEQYF
TRBJ2-1,TRBV11-2,.,.,TGTGCCAGCAGCCCAATCCGGAATGAGCAGTTCTTC,CASSPIRNEQFF
TRBJ1-2,TRBV5-1,.,TRBD1,TGCGCCAGCAGCCCGGGACAGCCTTACTATGGCTACACCTTC,CASSPGQPYYGYTF
TRBJ2-2,TRBV18,once,.,TGTGCCAGCTCACCACGGGGACTTAGAACGGCCGGGGAGCTGTTTTTT,CASSPRGLRTAGELFF
TRBJ2-5,TRBV10-1,.,TRBD1,TGCGCCCTGTCGACAGGGCAAGAGACCCAGTACTTC,CALSTGQETQYF
TRBJ2-2,TRBV9,.,.,TGTGCCAGCAGCGAGGACTCGAACACCGGGGAGCTGTTTTTT,CASSEDSNTGELFF
TRBJ2-5,TRBV7-2,.,.,TGTGCCAGCAGCTTTGGCGCGGGGGAGACCCAGTACTTC,CASSFGAGETQYF